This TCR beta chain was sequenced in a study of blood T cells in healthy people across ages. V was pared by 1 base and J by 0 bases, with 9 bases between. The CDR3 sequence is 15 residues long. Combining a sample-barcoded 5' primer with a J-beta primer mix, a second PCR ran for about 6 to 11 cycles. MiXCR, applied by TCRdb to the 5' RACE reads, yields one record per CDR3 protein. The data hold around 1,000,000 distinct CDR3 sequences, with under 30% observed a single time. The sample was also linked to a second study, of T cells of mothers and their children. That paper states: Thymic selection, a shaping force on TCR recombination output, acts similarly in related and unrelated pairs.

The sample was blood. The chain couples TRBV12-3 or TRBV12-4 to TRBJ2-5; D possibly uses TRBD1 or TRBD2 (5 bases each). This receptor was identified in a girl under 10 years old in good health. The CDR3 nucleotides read TGTGCCAGCAGTTTAGGGGACGGGTACCAAGAGACCCAGTACTTC. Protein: CASSLGDGYQETQYF.